These 21 T cell receptor beta chains were all obtained from the same sample, sequenced in a study of cytomegalovirus exposure and HLA in healthy donors. The PCR used 60 Vbeta and 13 Jbeta primers. Sequencing used immunoSEQ multiplex PCR; TCRdb keeps in-frame clones, though not all of them. This sample yields over 200,000 clones, of which under 90% are seen a single time; 1.3% belongs to the top ten. Sequencing was performed on PBMCs. Receptors were obtained from a human donor in good health.

The chain couples TRBV10-3 to TRBJ2-7, with D unresolved. This CDR3 is 16 amino acids long. Germline CDR1 reads ENHRY; CDR2 reads SYGVKD. With 3 bases removed from V and 0 bases from J, the gap between germline ends came to 15 bases. The CDR3 sequence: CAISDEERSTSYEQYF. DNA of the CDR3: TGTGCCATCAGTGATGAAGAAAGGAGTACCTCCTACGAGCAGTACTTC.

The chain links TRBV6-1 to TRBJ1-3; D is possibly TRBD1 (6 bases). The CDR3 is 15 amino acids. Germline V gives CDR1 MNHNS, CDR2 SASEGT. V lost 1 base, J lost 2 bases, and 9 bases lay in between. This CDR3 reads CASSEEGGTGNTIYF. In nucleotides, the CDR3 is TGTGCCAGCAGTGAAGAGGGGGGGACTGGAAACACCATATATTTT.

V gene TRBV5-4 combines with J gene TRBJ1-5; D gene uncertain. This CDR3 has 11 amino acids. Trimming shortened V by 5 bases and J by 4 bases, and 4 bases separated the two germline ends. Germline loops: CDR1 SGHNT, CDR2 YYREEE (reference sequence). As DNA, the CDR3 is TGTGCCAGCAGTCAAAATCAGCCCCAGCATTTT. Translated, it gives CASSQNQPQHF.

This chain joins TRBV19 and TRBJ2-3; 16 bases are shared with TRBD2. The CDR3 is made up of 18 amino acids. V was pared by 6 bases and J by 3 bases, with 9 bases of the junction left unmatched. Germline V gene lookup returns CDR1 LNHDA and CDR2 SQIVND (reference sequence). CDR3 coding DNA: TGTGCCAGTAGACAAGCCGGGACTAGCGGGAGGGGGACAGATACGCAGTATTTT. Translation: CASRQAGTSGRGTDTQYF.

The chain combines TRBV7-8 with TRBJ1-2, with D maybe TRBD1 (5 bases). V shed 1 base and J shed 2 bases, with 14 bases lying between them. The CDR3 contains 16 residues. CDR1 is SGHVS and CDR2 is FQNEAQ in the germline V gene. CDR3 protein: CASSLEVLRANYGYTF. The CDR3 DNA reads TGTGCCAGCAGCTTAGAGGTCCTCAGGGCAAACTATGGCTACACCTTC.

The chain links TRBV10-3 to TRBJ2-3, with TRBD1 identical over 7 bases. The V and J ends lost 6 bases and 0 bases, in that order; junction bases with no gene match: 0. Germline-derived CDR1 and CDR2 are ENHRY and SYGVKD. The CDR3 consists of 13 residues. This chain's CDR3 is CAIRGQSTDTQYF. The CDR3 nucleotides are TGTGCCATCAGGGGACAGAGCACAGATACGCAGTATTTT.

The chain links TRBV13 to TRBJ2-2; 8 nucleotides match TRBD1. V lost 3 bases to trimming and J lost 6 bases; unmatched junction nucleotides: 9. Germline V CDR1 and CDR2: PRHDT, FYEKMQ (reference sequence). The CDR3 is made up of 16 amino acids. This CDR3 reads CASSFRQGSFSGELFF. DNA for the CDR3: TGTGCCAGCAGCTTTAGACAGGGGTCTTTTTCCGGGGAGCTGTTTTTT.

The J gene is TRBJ2-7, the V gene TRBV27, with D perhaps matching TRBD2 (6 bases). This CDR3 has 15 amino acids. Trimming took 2 bases from V and 2 from J, leaving 13 bases between them. The germline V gene has CDR1 MNHEY and CDR2 SMNVEV (reference sequence). CDR3 in DNA: TGTGCCAGCAGTTTAGGGACTTCTGGGGCCTACGAGCAGTACTTC. Translation gives CASSLGTSGAYEQYF.

The V and J genes are TRBV2 and TRBJ2-7; 12 positions agree with TRBD2. Trimming at V came to 5 bases and at J to 1 base, leaving 3 bases not matched to a gene. This CDR3 has 15 amino acids. CDR1 is SNHLY and CDR2 is FYNNEI in the germline V gene. CDR3: CASSRLAGGSYEQYF. The CDR3, as DNA: TGTGCCAGCAGTCGTCTAGCGGGAGGGTCCTACGAGCAGTACTTC.

V and J are TRBV2 and TRBJ1-1; TRBD1 aligns across 11 bases. The V gene end was trimmed by 5 bases and the J gene end by 10 bases; junction bases not matched to a gene: 9. CDR1 SNHLY and CDR2 FYNNEI come from the germline V gene. The CDR3 length is 14 residues. The CDR3 bases are TGTGCCAGCAGTAAAGGGACAGGGGGGCCTGGAGCTTTCTTT. This codes for CASSKGTGGPGAFF.

The table lists this clone with a count of one. The chain uses TRBV9 and TRBJ1-1; the D is unclear. The CDR3 contains 13 residues. The V and J ends lost 2 bases and 1 base respectively, with 6 bases between them. Germline CDR1 reads SGDLS; CDR2 reads YYNGEE. CDR3 sequence: CASSVGENTEAFF. CDR3 sequence (DNA): TGTGCCAGCAGCGTCGGGGAGAACACTGAAGCTTTCTTT. Using reference TRBV9 and TRBJ1-1 for the parts outside the CDR3, the full variable domain is DSGVTQTPKHLITATGQRVTLRCSPRSGDLSVYWYQQSLDQGLQFLIQYYNGEERAKGNILERFSAQQFPDLHSELNLSSLELGDSALYFCASSVGENTEAFFGQGTRLTVV.

The J gene is TRBJ1-6, the V gene TRBV5-1, with 9 positions matching TRBD1. The CDR3 totals 15 residues. CDR1 is SGHRS, CDR2 YFSETQ, per germline. Losses at the gene ends were 7 bases for V and 8 bases for J; bases not matched to a gene: 10. CDR3 in DNA: TGCGCCAGCTCCGACATAACAGGGGGCTATTCACCCCTCCACTTT. Amino acid sequence: CASSDITGGYSPLHF.

V and J are TRBV28 and TRBJ2-7; D is possibly TRBD1 (6 bases). The CDR3 extends over 14 amino acids. CDR1 is MDHEN and CDR2 is SYDVKM in the germline V gene. Trimming shortened V by 8 bases and J by 7 bases, and 21 bases separated the two germline ends. CDR3 DNA: TGTGCCAGCGGAAAACAGGGTAACCTAAGGGAGCAGTACTTC. Its translation: CASGKQGNLREQYF.

This clone showed up just a few times. This chain connects TRBV7-3 to TRBJ1-1; D possibly corresponds to TRBD1 (5 bases). This CDR3 is 13 amino acids long. From germline, CDR1 is SGHTA and CDR2 FQGTGA. The V end lost 5 bases, the J end lost 10 bases, and 17 bases lay between the germline ends. CDR3 region: CASSQRGGDVAFF. CDR3 nucleotide sequence: TGTGCCAGCAGCCAACGGGGGGGTGATGTAGCTTTCTTT.

This clone was counted once. The chain recombines TRBV10-3 with TRBJ2-3; 8 bases fit TRBD2. CDR1 ENHRY and CDR2 SYGVKD come from the germline V gene. This CDR3 contains 15 residues. Trimming at V came to 2 bases and at J to 4 bases, leaving 5 bases not matched to a gene. The CDR3 here is CAISEGAGGSDTQYF. The CDR3 DNA reads as TGTGCCATCAGTGAGGGGGCGGGGGGCTCAGATACGCAGTATTTT.

In this sample, this clone turned up a few times. The CDR3 nucleotides read TGTGCCAGTAGTATGAGTAGCGGGAGCTACGAGCAGTACTTC. This encodes CASSMSSGSYEQYF. The chain combines TRBV19 with TRBJ2-7; 9 bases are shared with TRBD2. Per the germline V gene, CDR1 is LNHDA and CDR2 is SQIVND (reference sequence). This CDR3 has 14 residues. Trimming removed 3 bases from V and 3 bases from J; junction bases left unmatched: 3.

V and J are TRBV18 and TRBJ2-5; 11 bases map to TRBD1. The V gene's germline CDR1 is KGHSH and CDR2 LQKENI. J was trimmed by 2 bases and V by 6 bases; bases with no gene match: 5. The CDR3 covers 15 residues. DNA of the CDR3: TGTGCCAGCTCTTCGGACAGGGGGCTGCAAGAGACCCAGTACTTC. It translates to CASSSDRGLQETQYF.

This clone was seen a handful of times. V is TRBV27 and J is TRBJ1-2; D call uncertain. V lost 0 bases and J 0 bases, leaving 5 bases between the germline ends. This CDR3 has 14 residues. Looked up from germline, CDR1 is MNHEY and CDR2 is SMNVEV (reference sequence). DNA of the CDR3: TGTGCCAGCAGTTTATCATTCTCTAACTATGGCTACACCTTC. Its protein product is CASSLSFSNYGYTF.

The rearrangement uses TRBV30 and TRBJ1-3; no definite D call. The CDR3 length is 16 residues. Between the trimmed V and J ends, which lost 4 bases and 2 bases, there was a span of 18 bases. Per the germline V gene, CDR1 is GTSNPN and CDR2 is SVGIG (reference sequence). The CDR3 DNA is TGTGCCTGGACCAGTACCGGGTACGAAGCTGGAAACACCATATATTTT. Translated: CAWTSTGYEAGNTIYF.

This chain uses TRBV6-6 with TRBJ1-1; tentatively, D is TRBD1 (6 bases). The CDR3 is made up of 13 amino acids. Germline V gives CDR1 MNHNY, CDR2 SVGAGI (reference sequence). V lost 10 bases to trimming and J lost 4 bases, with 16 bases between them. The CDR3, as DNA: TGTGCCATAAAGGGGCAGGGGCGCACTGAAGCTTTCTTT. Translation: CAIKGQGRTEAFF.

In this sample, this clone turned up once. V is TRBV2 and J is TRBJ2-3; 10 nucleotides align to TRBD2. The V segment lost 9 bases and the J segment 0 bases; nucleotides outside the gene matches: 3. This CDR3 region has 14 residues. Germline values: CDR1 SNHLY, CDR2 FYNNEI. As DNA, the CDR3 is TGTGCCAGGACTAGCGGGCGCAGCACAGATACGCAGTATTTT. Its protein product is CARTSGRSTDTQYF. The whole variable domain, filled in from reference TRBV2 and TRBJ2-3, reads EPEVTQTPSHQVTQMGQEVILRCVPISNHLYFYWYRQILGQKVEFLVSFYNNEISEKSEIFDDQFSVERPDGSNFTLKIRSTKLEDSAMYFCARTSGRSTDTQYFGPGTRLTVL.